This T cell receptor beta chain is from a study of neurological immune-mediated disorders (dated by TCRdb to the late 2010s). In terms of the full investigation: Peripheral blood TCR-beta repertoires from HTLV-I-associated myelopathy (HAM/TSP) patients, multiple sclerosis patients and healthy controls were compared by UMI-based sequencing. Longitudinal HAM/TSP and healthy donors were sampled at 3 time-points each (about 3-40 month intervals). The 95 to 120 TCR-beta libraries covered PBMC samples along with longitudinal samples, technical triplicates, and paired sorted CD4+ and CD8+ T-cell subsets. The cohort was made up of 60 to 75 subjects, consisting of roughly 15 HAM/TSP patients, about 35 multiple sclerosis patients and roughly 20 healthy controls. On the study overall, not on this receptor specifically: No identical CDR3 amino acid sequences were shared among expanded clones across subjects, suggesting private TCR-beta repertoires in all groups. The highest TCR clonal expansion was observed in HAM/TSP patients, whereas the lowest was observed in MS patients, even when compared with healthy controls.

This sample's time point label indicates: longitudinal time-point 1 (baseline). Libraries from unsorted PBMCs were made from 2 million PBMCs kept in RNAlater at -80 degrees C until RNA extraction. Peripheral blood was subjected to Ficoll-Hypaque density gradient centrifugation to isolate PBMCs, which were then cryopreserved in liquid nitrogen. cDNA was synthesized by template-switch 5'RACE using a primer carrying a 10-nucleotide random unique molecular identifier by which each TCR transcript was tagged. Every sequencing run yielded over 190 million TCR-beta sequences covering 15-18 subjects. The RNeasy kit was used for extraction of total RNA. Using the KAPA Real-time Library Amplification kit, TCR-beta VDJ regions were amplified with primers for the TCR constant region and the 5'RACE anchor. Sample indexes and Illumina adaptors were added in a first PCR, after which library yield was increased in a second PCR. After Ampure bead purification, the roughly 650 bp TCR product was size-selected on a 2% E-gel SizeSelection system. Before pooling, library quality was checked on a Bioanalyzer, concentration was measured with Qubit, and libraries were quantified with the Kapa Library Quantification kit. An Illumina HiSeq 2500 was used to sequence the libraries paired-end at 2 x 150 bp. To increase sequence diversity, roughly 25-31% phiX was spiked into each library pool. The authors processed their data as follows. The quality-filtered reads were processed with the UMI-based MiGEC pipeline, whose error correction step removed more than 80% of the raw TCR sequences. IMGT germline references were used for aligning VDJ genes, and each clonotype was defined as a unique CDR3 amino acid sequence together with its V-J genes. VDJtools evaluated clonal expansion, Shannon diversity and CDR3 relatedness (CalcPairwiseDistances, ClusterSamples); CLCbio workbench built phylogenetic trees. Using coefficient-of-variation modelling across technical triplicates, the study counted a clone as expanded if it had at least 8 unique UMIs. TCRdb itself trimmed the public reads at Q25 with fastp, ran MiXCR and retained productive beta chains. Entries that share a CDR3 protein sequence are merged under the most common genes and DNA. These V and J calls derive from TCRdb rather than the authors' analysis. The sample has tens of thousands of distinct CDR3 sequences on record, about 10% of them singletons. The ten largest clones add up to less than 8.5% of the sample.

Notes on this clonotype: Its specific antigen is unknown. No quality values exist for individual bases; no much larger clone is one base distant.

Sample: PBMCs. This clonotype was sampled from a male donor with HTLV-1-associated myelopathy (HAM/TSP).

Here is the DNA: TGTGCCATAAGAGACGGGGGGAGAAGCTCCTACAATGAGCAGTTCTTC. It is translated as CAIRDGGRSSYNEQFF. This sequence uses TRBV10-3 and TRBJ2-1; TRBD2 matches 7 bases in the middle. Trimming takes 9 bases off V and 0 bases off J; junction bases not matched to a gene: 11. Looking up the germline V gene yields CDR1 ENHRY and CDR2 SYGVKD. Inclusive of the bounding cysteine and phenylalanine, the CDR3 is 16 residues long. The sequence is cut down to CDR3 DNA, 48 bases in frame from base 1.